The 20 T cell receptor beta chains below come from one sample, sequenced in a study of liver allograft versus peripheral blood T cells. The wider study: Comparisons were made between T cell receptor repertoires found in transplanted livers and those circulating in recipients' peripheral blood.

TCRdb re-derived calls from the reads in MiXCR, one entry per CDR3 protein. The table has a few thousand distinct CDR3 sequences, roughly a sixth seen once; the top ten hold roughly three fifths. The source of these receptors is a human patient who had a liver transplant. A share of the T cells may be of graft donor origin.

The chain links TRBV27 to TRBJ1-2, with D maybe TRBD1 (5 bases). The germline gives CDR1 MNHEY, CDR2 SMNVEV (reference sequence). This CDR3 is 12 amino acids long. Trimming pared 6 bases from V and 7 bases from J, leaving 12 bases between. CDR3 loop: CASRPLGGGYTF. The CDR3 coding sequence is TGTGCCAGCAGGCCCCTCGGGGGTGGCTACACCTTC.

In this sample, this clonotype is medium-sized. The chain combines TRBV6-6 with TRBJ1-2; a possible D gene is TRBD1 (6 bases). Trimming pared 6 bases from V and 11 bases from J, leaving 16 bases between. There are 12 residues in the CDR3. Germline lookup yields CDR1 MNHNY and CDR2 SVGAGI (reference sequence). The CDR3 DNA sequence: TGTGCCAGCAGCCACAGGGTTTCCCAATACACCTTC. It yields the protein CASSHRVSQYTF.

This clonotype is judged medium-sized. V usage is TRBV19 and J usage is TRBJ1-1, with D unclear. V dropped 4 bases and J dropped 4 bases, with 7 bases sitting between them. Per germline, CDR1 LNHDA and CDR2 SQIVND (reference sequence). The CDR3 runs to 12 residues. The CDR3 sequence: CASSNGVTEAFF. For the CDR3, the DNA is TGTGCCAGTAGTAACGGGGTCACTGAAGCTTTCTTT.

This clonotype was seen repeatedly, ten times or more. The chain combines TRBV11-1 with TRBJ2-7; 10 bases line up with TRBD2. V shed 7 bases and J 6 bases; nucleotides not matched to a gene: 3. This CDR3 has 12 amino acids. Per germline, CDR1 SGHAT and CDR2 FQDESV (reference sequence). This CDR3 is CASMGLATEQYF. The CDR3 DNA reads as TGTGCCAGCATGGGACTAGCGACCGAGCAGTACTTC.

At least ten counts were recorded for this clonotype. The J gene is TRBJ2-7, the V gene TRBV7-2, with a tentative D call TRBD2 (6 bases). Germline lookup yields CDR1 SGHTA and CDR2 FQGNSA. The CDR3 has 15 residues. Trimming removed 1 base from V and 0 bases from J, with 10 bases in between. The CDR3 DNA reads as TGTGCCAGCAGCTTAGGACTAGGGAGCTCCTACGAGCAGTACTTC. Its protein is CASSLGLGSSYEQYF.

This chain joins TRBV11-2 and TRBJ2-7; D uncertain. CDR3 length: 13 amino acids. Germline V CDR1 and CDR2: SGHAT, FQNNGV. The germline V and J ends were trimmed by 1 base and 0 bases, with 4 bases remaining between them. The CDR3 protein is CASSLGSSYEQYF. The CDR3 coding sequence is TGTGCCAGCAGCTTAGGTAGCTCCTACGAGCAGTACTTC.

This clonotype is medium-sized (0.01 to 0.1%) in the sample. The CDR3 DNA follows: TGTGCCAGCAGCTCGGACACCAGCTCCTACAATGAGCAGTTCTTC. Translated: CASSSDTSSYNEQFF. This chain connects TRBV6-6 to TRBJ2-1; D is perhaps TRBD1 (5 bases). The V end lost 6 bases, the J end lost 0 bases, and 12 bases lay between the germline ends. Germline V gives CDR1 MNHNY, CDR2 SVGAGI (reference sequence). This CDR3 has 15 amino acids.

This clonotype was observed many times. The rearrangement joins TRBV27 to TRBJ1-1, with D perhaps matching TRBD1 (5 bases). The CDR3 is 17 amino acids. The germline CDR1 and CDR2 sequences are MNHEY and SMNVEV (reference sequence). Trimming cost V 0 bases and J 0 bases, with 14 bases left between them. The CDR3 sequence: CASSLSGGSFVNTEAFF. The CDR3 region has the DNA TGTGCCAGCAGTTTATCGGGGGGGTCTTTTGTGAACACTGAAGCTTTCTTT.

There are a few counts of this clonotype. The chain recombines TRBV20-1 with TRBJ2-1; TRBD1 or TRBD2 may be the D gene (5 bases each). CDR3 length: 17 residues. V lost 3 bases and J 3 bases, leaving 21 bases between the germline ends. From germline, CDR1 is DFQATT and CDR2 SNEGSKA (reference sequence). CDR3 DNA sequence: TGCAGTGCTAGCCCTTCTAACCGGGACCCATACTACAATGAGCAGTTCTTC. This encodes CSASPSNRDPYYNEQFF.

In regard to this clonotype: This sequence is one base from a far larger clone and is likely a read error. V and J are TRBV6-1 and TRBJ2-7; 13 bases align to TRBD2. This CDR3 has 14 amino acids. Germline CDR1 reads MNHNS; CDR2 reads SASEGT. Losses at the gene ends were 7 bases for V and 7 bases for J; bases not matched to a gene: 7. CDR3 in amino acids: CASNGLAGDNEQYF. The DNA of the CDR3 is TGTGCCAGCAACGGACTAGCGGGGGACAATGAGCAGTACTTC.

This clonotype was observed a few times. The chain joins TRBV20-1 to TRBJ2-1; TRBD2 aligns across 11 bases. The CDR3 is 13 residues long. Germline V gene sequence: CDR1 DFQATT, CDR2 SNEGSKA (reference sequence). CDR3 protein: CKTIAGGPNEQFF. The CDR3 DNA is TGCAAAACTATAGCGGGAGGGCCTAATGAGCAGTTCTTC.

By share of the sample, this clonotype is medium-sized. The V and J genes are TRBV6-6 and TRBJ2-7; D uncertain. Per germline, CDR1 MNHNY and CDR2 SVGAGI (reference sequence). The V end was cut by 0 bases, the J end by 5 bases, with 2 bases between. The CDR3 consists of 11 residues. In nucleotides, the CDR3 is TGTGCCAGCAGTTACTCGAACGAGCAGTACTTC. Its protein is CASSYSNEQYF.

This clonotype occurred a few times. This chain connects TRBV20-1 to TRBJ1-2; D not resolved. CDR1 and CDR2 (germline): DFQATT, SNEGSKA (reference sequence). This CDR3 is built from 14 residues. V shed 0 bases and J shed 4 bases, with 12 bases lying between them. The CDR3 DNA follows: TGCAGTGCTAGAGATTCGGAGTTCGGCTATGGCTACACCTTC. It translates to CSARDSEFGYGYTF.

This clonotype was seen at least ten times. CDR3 in amino acids: CASSRPPASTDTQYF. DNA of the CDR3: TGTGCCAGCAGCCGTCCCCCGGCTAGCACAGATACGCAGTATTTT. The chain has TRBV9 and TRBJ2-3; D is ambiguous. With 4 bases removed from V and 0 bases from J, the gap between germline ends came to 12 bases. The germline CDR1 and CDR2 sequences are SGDLS and YYNGEE. This CDR3 spans 15 amino acids.

By share, this clonotype counts as medium-sized (0.01 to 0.1%). The rearrangement uses TRBV6-6 and TRBJ1-4, with D hard to call. CDR3 length: 16 amino acids. Trimming took off 3 bases at V and 0 bases at J, with 11 bases between the two ends. The V gene's germline CDR1 is MNHNY and CDR2 SVGAGI (reference sequence). CDR3 bases: TGTGCCAGCAGTTATCTCAAGGGTGCAACTAATGAAAAACTGTTTTTT. Translation: CASSYLKGATNEKLFF.

This chain uses TRBV20-1 with TRBJ2-1, with 14 bases matching TRBD2. CDR3 length: 15 residues. Germline loops: CDR1 DFQATT, CDR2 SNEGSKA (reference sequence). The trim removed 3 bases at V and 10 bases at J, leaving 8 bases unmatched. DNA for the CDR3: TGCAGTGCTAGCGGGACTAGCGGGAGCTGGGGCGAGCAGTTCTTC. Encoded protein: CSASGTSGSWGEQFF.

On this clonotype: This sequence is one base from a far larger clone and is likely a read error. The chain is built from TRBV10-3 and TRBJ1-2; TRBD1 agrees at 7 bases. The CDR3 is 17 amino acids. The germline CDR1 and CDR2 sequences are ENHRY and SYGVKD. The CDR3 region is CANSTYYVRQGNYGYTF. CDR3 nucleotide sequence: TGTGCCAACAGTACCTACTACGTGCGACAGGGTAACTATGGCTACACCTTC.

In its sample, this clonotype ranks as medium-sized. The chain recombines TRBV6-1 with TRBJ1-6; the D gene is possibly TRBD1 (5 bases). V lost 5 bases and J lost 10, with 21 bases in between. Germline lookup yields CDR1 MNHNS and CDR2 SASEGT. CDR3 length: 16 amino acids. CDR3 loop: CASSYTLDRRGSPLHF. The CDR3 bases are TGTGCCAGCAGTTACACTTTGGACCGGAGGGGCTCACCCCTCCACTTT.

The chain links TRBV27 to TRBJ2-7; TRBD1 is a possible D gene (6 bases). CDR1 and CDR2 from the germline V gene are MNHEY and SMNVEV (reference sequence). Trimming pared 7 bases from V and 0 bases from J, leaving 13 bases between. This CDR3 region has 14 residues. The CDR3 is CASKGMDSSYEQYF. CDR3 sequence (DNA): TGTGCCAGCAAGGGGATGGACAGCTCCTACGAGCAGTACTTC.

This clonotype has a count of ten or more. V is TRBV19 and J is TRBJ1-1, with D tentatively TRBD1 (5 bases). The CDR3 has 13 residues. Germline V CDR1 and CDR2: LNHDA, SQIVND (reference sequence). Trimming left V 6 bases short and J 4 bases short, with 12 bases between. The DNA for the CDR3 is TGTGCCAGTAGGGCAGGGTTCTCCACTGAAGCTTTCTTT. Its translation: CASRAGFSTEAFF.